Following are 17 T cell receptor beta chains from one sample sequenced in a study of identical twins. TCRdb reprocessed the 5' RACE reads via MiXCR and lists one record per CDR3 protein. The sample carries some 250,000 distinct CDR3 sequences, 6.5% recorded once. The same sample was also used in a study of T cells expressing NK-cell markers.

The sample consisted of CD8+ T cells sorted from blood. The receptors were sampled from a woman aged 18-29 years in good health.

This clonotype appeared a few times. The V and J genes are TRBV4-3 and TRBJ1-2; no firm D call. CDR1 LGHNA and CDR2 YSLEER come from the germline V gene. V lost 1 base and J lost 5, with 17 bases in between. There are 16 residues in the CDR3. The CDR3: CASSQGVAGKAYGYTF. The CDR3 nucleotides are TGCGCCAGCAGCCAAGGAGTGGCGGGGAAAGCTTATGGCTACACCTTC.

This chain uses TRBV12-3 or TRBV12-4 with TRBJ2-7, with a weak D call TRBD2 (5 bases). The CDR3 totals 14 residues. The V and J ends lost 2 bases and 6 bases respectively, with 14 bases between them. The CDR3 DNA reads TGTGCCAGCAGTTTAAAGAGGGTAGTTGGCGAGCAGTACTTC. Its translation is CASSLKRVVGEQYF.

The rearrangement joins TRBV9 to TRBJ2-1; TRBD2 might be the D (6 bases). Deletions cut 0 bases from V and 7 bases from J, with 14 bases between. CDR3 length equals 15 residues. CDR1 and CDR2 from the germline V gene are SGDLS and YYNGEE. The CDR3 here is CASSVDNGRLNEQFF. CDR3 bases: TGTGCCAGCAGCGTAGATAACGGGAGACTAAATGAGCAGTTCTTC.

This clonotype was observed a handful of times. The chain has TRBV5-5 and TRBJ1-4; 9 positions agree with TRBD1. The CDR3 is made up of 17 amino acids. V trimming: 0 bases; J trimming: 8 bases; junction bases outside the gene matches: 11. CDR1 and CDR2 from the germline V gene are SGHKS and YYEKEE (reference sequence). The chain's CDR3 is CASSLAGQGIGNEKLFF. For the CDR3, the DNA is TGTGCCAGCAGCTTGGCCGGACAGGGGATCGGGAACGAAAAACTGTTTTTT.

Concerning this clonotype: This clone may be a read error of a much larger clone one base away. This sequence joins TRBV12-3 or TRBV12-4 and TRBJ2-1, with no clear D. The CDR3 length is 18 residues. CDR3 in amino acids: CAISLGTEPISSYNEQFF. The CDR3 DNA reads TGTGCCATCAGTTTAGGAACAGAACCAATTAGCTCCTACAATGAGCAGTTCTTC.

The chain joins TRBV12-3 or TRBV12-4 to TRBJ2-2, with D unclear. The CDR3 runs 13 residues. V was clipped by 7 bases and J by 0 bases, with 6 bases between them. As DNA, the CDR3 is TGTGCCAGCATGGACCCGAACACCGGGGAGCTGTTTTTT. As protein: CASMDPNTGELFF.

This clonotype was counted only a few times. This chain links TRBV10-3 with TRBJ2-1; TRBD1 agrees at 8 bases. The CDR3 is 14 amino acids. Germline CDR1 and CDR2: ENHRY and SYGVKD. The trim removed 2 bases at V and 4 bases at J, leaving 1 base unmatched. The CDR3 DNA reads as TGTGCCATCAGTGAGGGACAGGGTTACAATGAGCAGTTCTTC. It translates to CAISEGQGYNEQFF.

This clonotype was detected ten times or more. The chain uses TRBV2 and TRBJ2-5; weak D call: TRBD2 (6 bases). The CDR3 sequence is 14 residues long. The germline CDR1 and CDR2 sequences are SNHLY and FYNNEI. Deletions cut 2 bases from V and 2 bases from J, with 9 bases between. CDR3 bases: TGTGCCAGCAGTGAAAATAGCGGTCAAGAGACCCAGTACTTC. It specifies CASSENSGQETQYF. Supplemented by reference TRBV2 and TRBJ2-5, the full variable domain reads EPEVTQTPSHQVTQMGQEVILRCVPISNHLYFYWYRQILGQKVEFLVSFYNNEISEKSEIFDDQFSVERPDGSNFTLKIRSTKLEDSAMYFCASSENSGQETQYFGPGTRLLVL.

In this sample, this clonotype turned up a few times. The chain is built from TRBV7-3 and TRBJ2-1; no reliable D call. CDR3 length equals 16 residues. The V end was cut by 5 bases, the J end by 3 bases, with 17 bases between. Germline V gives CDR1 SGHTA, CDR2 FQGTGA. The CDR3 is CASSPLVVWGYNEQFF. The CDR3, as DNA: TGTGCCAGCAGCCCCCTGGTAGTCTGGGGCTACAATGAGCAGTTCTTC. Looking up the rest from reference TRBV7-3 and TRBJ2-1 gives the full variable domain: GAGVSQTPSNKVTEKGKYVELRCDPISGHTALYWYRQSLGQGPEFLIYFQGTGAADDSGLPNDRFFAVRPEGSVSTLKIQRTERGDSAVYLCASSPLVVWGYNEQFFGPGTRLTVL.

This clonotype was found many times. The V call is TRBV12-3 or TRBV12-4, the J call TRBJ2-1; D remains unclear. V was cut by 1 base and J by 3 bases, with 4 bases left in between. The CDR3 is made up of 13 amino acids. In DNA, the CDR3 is TGTGCCAGCAGTTTAGGGGACTACAATGAGCAGTTCTTC. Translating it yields CASSLGDYNEQFF.

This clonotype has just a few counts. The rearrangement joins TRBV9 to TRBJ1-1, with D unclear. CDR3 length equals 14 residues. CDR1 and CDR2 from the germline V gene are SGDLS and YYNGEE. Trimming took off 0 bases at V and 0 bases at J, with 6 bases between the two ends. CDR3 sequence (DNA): TGTGCCAGCAGCGTAGACAGCCTGAACACTGAAGCTTTCTTT. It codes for CASSVDSLNTEAFF. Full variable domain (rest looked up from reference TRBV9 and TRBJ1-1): DSGVTQTPKHLITATGQRVTLRCSPRSGDLSVYWYQQSLDQGLQFLIQYYNGEERAKGNILERFSAQQFPDLHSELNLSSLELGDSALYFCASSVDSLNTEAFFGQGTRLTVV.

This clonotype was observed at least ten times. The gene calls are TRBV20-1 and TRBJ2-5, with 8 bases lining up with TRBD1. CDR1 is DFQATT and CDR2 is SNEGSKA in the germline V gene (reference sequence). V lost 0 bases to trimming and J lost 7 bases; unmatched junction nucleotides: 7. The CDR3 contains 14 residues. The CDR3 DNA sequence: TGCAGTGCTAGAGACGAGACAGGGGTAGTGACCCAGTACTTC. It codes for CSARDETGVVTQYF.

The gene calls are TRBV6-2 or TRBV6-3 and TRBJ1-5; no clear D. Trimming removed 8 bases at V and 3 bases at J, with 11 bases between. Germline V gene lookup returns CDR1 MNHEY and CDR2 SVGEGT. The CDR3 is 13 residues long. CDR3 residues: CASDREDNQPQHF. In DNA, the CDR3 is TGTGCCAGCGACCGGGAAGACAATCAGCCCCAGCATTTT.

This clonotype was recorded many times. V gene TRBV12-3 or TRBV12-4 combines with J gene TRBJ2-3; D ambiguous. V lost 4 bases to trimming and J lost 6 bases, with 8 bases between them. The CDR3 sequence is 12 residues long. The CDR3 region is CASSSSIDTQYF. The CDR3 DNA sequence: TGTGCCAGCAGTTCCTCGATCGATACGCAGTATTTT.

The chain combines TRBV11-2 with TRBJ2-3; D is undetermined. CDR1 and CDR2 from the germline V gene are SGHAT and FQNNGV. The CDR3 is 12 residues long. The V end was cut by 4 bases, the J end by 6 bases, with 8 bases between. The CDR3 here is CASSSTADTQYF. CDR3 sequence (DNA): TGTGCCAGCAGCTCTACCGCGGATACGCAGTATTTT.

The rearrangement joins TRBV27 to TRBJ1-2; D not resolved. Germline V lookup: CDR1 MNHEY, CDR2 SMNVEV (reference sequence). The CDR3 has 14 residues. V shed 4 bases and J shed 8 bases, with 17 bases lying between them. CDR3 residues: CASSSLGKPNGYTF. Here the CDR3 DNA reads TGTGCCAGCAGTTCCCTCGGGAAGCCTAACGGCTACACCTTC.

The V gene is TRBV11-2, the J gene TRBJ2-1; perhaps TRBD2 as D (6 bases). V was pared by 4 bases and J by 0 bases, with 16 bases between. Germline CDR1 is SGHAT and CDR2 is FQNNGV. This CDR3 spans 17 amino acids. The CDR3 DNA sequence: TGTGCCAGCAGCTCCCTTCCCGGGACTCCCTCCTACAATGAGCAGTTCTTC. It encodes CASSSLPGTPSYNEQFF.